A selection of T cell receptor beta chains follows, all from one sample in a study of CD8+CD57+ T cells in acquired aplastic anemia. One entry per CDR3 protein, called by TCRdb with MiXCR from the reads. The table shows over 100,000 distinct CDR3 sequences, with 41% occurring only once. Source material: sorted CD4+, CD8+, or CD8+CD57+ T cells (not recorded which) from PBMCs. The source is a human donor in good health, serving as a control. The CDR3 runs from the conserved cysteine through the conserved F or W. A D gene is named only where the DNA matches it firmly. Clone size is shown for a subset of rows, as once, few, many or a class of expanded clone.

D	size	V	J	CDR3	DNA
NA	NA	TRBV29-1	TRBJ1-2	CSVEPVGTYIANYGYTF	TGCAGCGTTGAACCCGTCGGGACATATATAGCTAACTATGGCTACACCTTC
NA	many	TRBV4-2	TRBJ1-1	CASSQVGDTEAFF	TGTGCCAGCAGCCAAGTGGGGGACACTGAAGCTTTCTTT
TRBD1	many	TRBV15	TRBJ2-7	CATSREGTGVYEQYF	TGTGCCACCAGCAGAGAGGGGACAGGAGTATACGAGCAGTACTTC
TRBD1	NA	TRBV6-5	TRBJ2-6	CASSYTSGQGGASGANVLTF	TGTGCCAGCAGTTACACATCGGGACAGGGGGGGGCATCTGGGGCCAACGTCCTGACTTTC
NA	many	TRBV6-1	TRBJ2-1	CASRKGGSDEQFF	TGTGCCAGCAGAAAGGGGGGGTCAGATGAGCAGTTCTTC
NA	many	TRBV2	TRBJ1-2	CASSEFWLNYGYTF	TGTGCCAGCAGTGAATTTTGGTTGAACTATGGCTACACCTTC
TRBD1	NA	TRBV2	TRBJ1-2	CASSQRTGTGYGYTF	TGTGCCAGCAGCCAGCGGACCGGGACAGGCTATGGCTACACCTTC
NA	once	TRBV11-1	TRBJ1-4	CASSSQVPGAGEKLFF	TGTGCCAGCAGCTCCCAAGTCCCGGGGGCTGGTGAAAAACTGTTTTTT
NA	NA	TRBV4-1	TRBJ1-6	CTSSPQAIYSPLHF	TGCACCAGCAGCCCACAGGCCATCTATTCACCCCTCCACTTT
NA	many	TRBV3-1	TRBJ2-7	CASSQVAGHPRDEQYF	TGTGCCAGCAGCCAAGTCGCTGGGCACCCCAGAGACGAGCAGTACTTC
NA	NA	TRBV2	TRBJ2-7	CASRYRDPGNYEQYF	TGTGCCAGCAGATATCGGGACCCCGGGAACTACGAGCAGTACTTC
TRBD1	many	TRBV7-2	TRBJ2-7	CASRKPGTGDHEQYF	TGTGCCAGCAGAAAACCCGGGACAGGAGACCACGAGCAGTACTTC
NA	many	TRBV19	TRBJ2-2	CASSIAGSSMANTGELFF	TGTGCCAGTAGTATAGCGGGGAGTTCTATGGCGAACACCGGGGAGCTGTTTTTT
TRBD1	many	TRBV5-1	TRBJ1-4	CASSWTGRGEKLFF	TGCGCCAGCAGCTGGACAGGGAGGGGGGAAAAACTGTTTTTT
NA	NA	TRBV20-1	TRBJ2-5	CSASRQLQETQYF	TGCAGTGCTAGCCGACAACTGCAAGAGACCCAGTACTTC
TRBD2	many	TRBV6-6	TRBJ2-7	CASRTTGEGTYEQYF	TGTGCCAGCAGGACAACCGGGGAGGGTACCTACGAGCAGTACTTC
NA	NA	TRBV10-3	TRBJ1-5	CAISESTATSAQHF	TGTGCCATCAGTGAGTCGACGGCGACGTCGGCCCAGCATTTT
NA	many	TRBV18	TRBJ1-1	CASSSRVDAFF	TGTGCCAGCTCGTCGAGGGTTGACGCTTTCTTT
TRBD1	once	TRBV5-1	TRBJ1-4	CASSLGQGYEKLFF	TGCGCCAGCAGCTTGGGACAGGGGTATGAAAAACTGTTTTTT
TRBD2	NA	TRBV11-2	TRBJ2-7	CASSFGGVNTGELYF	TGTGCCAGCAGCTTTGGGGGGGTCAACACCGGGGAGCTGTACTTC
NA	many	TRBV5-1	TRBJ2-5	CASSLKGGQETQYF	TGCGCCAGCAGCTTAAAGGGTGGTCAAGAGACCCAGTACTTC
NA	once	TRBV15	TRBJ2-7	CATSSDFAYEQYF	TGTGCCACCAGCAGTGATTTCGCCTACGAGCAGTACTTC
NA	many	TRBV5-6	TRBJ2-5	CASSHRDQETQYF	TGTGCCAGCAGCCATCGCGACCAGGAGACCCAGTACTTC
NA	once	TRBV9	TRBJ2-3	CASSAGQVGADTQYF	TGTGCCAGCAGCGCCGGACAAGTTGGGGCAGATACGCAGTATTTT
NA	many	TRBV5-8	TRBJ2-7	CASSLLGDKYF	TGTGCCAGCAGCTTGTTGGGGGATAAGTACTTC
NA	few	TRBV5-4	TRBJ2-2	CASSLAPPGADTGELFF	TGTGCCAGCAGCTTGGCGCCACCCGGGGCTGACACCGGGGAGCTGTTTTTT
NA	few	TRBV6-1	TRBJ1-2	CASSSRSGGDGYTF	TGTGCCAGCAGTAGCCGTTCCGGGGGCGATGGCTACACCTTC
NA	NA	TRBV11-2	TRBJ1-2	CASRPIGAALNYGYTF	TGTGCCAGCAGACCGATTGGCGCAGCTTTAAACTATGGCTACACCTTC
NA	many	TRBV6-5	TRBJ2-6	CASSYFPSSGANVLTF	TGTGCCAGCAGTTACTTCCCCAGCTCTGGGGCCAACGTCCTGACTTTC
NA	NA	TRBV19	TRBJ1-3	CASSTPGRPSGNTIYF	TGTGCCAGTAGTACCCCGGGCCGGCCCTCTGGAAACACCATATATTTT
NA	NA	TRBV25-1	TRBJ2-5	CAISERLGAGQETQYF	TGTGCCATCAGTGAACGGCTCGGGGCGGGACAAGAGACCCAGTACTTC
TRBD1	many	TRBV4-1	TRBJ2-7	CASSQVGQGRGEQYF	TGCGCCAGCAGCCAAGTCGGACAGGGTAGGGGCGAGCAGTACTTC
NA	once	TRBV2	TRBJ2-7	CASTYRDEYEQYF	TGTGCCAGCACCTACAGGGATGAATACGAGCAGTACTTC
TRBD1	few	TRBV2	TRBJ1-6	CASSDGDRASPLHF	TGTGCCAGCAGTGATGGGGACAGGGCTTCACCCCTCCACTTT
TRBD2	NA	TRBV4-2	TRBJ2-3	CASSPQTSSSTDTQYF	TGTGCCAGCAGCCCACAGACTAGCTCTAGCACAGATACGCAGTATTTT
NA	NA	TRBV24-1	TRBJ1-5	CATSGQGAEQPQHF	TGTGCCACCAGTGGGCAAGGGGCTGAACAGCCCCAGCATTTT
NA	many	TRBV27	TRBJ2-7	CASSSWVSRTSREQYF	TGTGCCAGCAGTTCTTGGGTGTCGAGAACCTCCCGCGAGCAGTACTTC
NA	many	TRBV7-8	TRBJ1-1	CASSLRETLSEAFF	TGTGCCAGCAGCTTGAGAGAGACACTTAGCGAAGCTTTCTTT
TRBD1	once	TRBV10-1	TRBJ2-7	CASSEGTGGKYEQYF	TGCGCCAGCAGTGAGGGGACAGGGGGGAAATACGAGCAGTACTTC
TRBD2	NA	TRBV20-1	TRBJ2-7	CSAAASGAYEQYF	TGCAGTGCAGCGGCTAGCGGGGCCTACGAGCAGTACTTC
TRBD1	NA	TRBV10-3	TRBJ1-2	CAIRSGTASNYGYTF	TGTGCCATCAGGTCGGGGACAGCTTCTAACTATGGCTACACCTTC
NA	many	TRBV5-1	TRBJ2-5	CASSLGVGVKQETQYF	TGCGCCAGCAGCTTGGGCGTGGGGGTCAAACAAGAGACCCAGTACTTC
NA	few	TRBV5-4	TRBJ2-3	CASSLMSLGYTDTQYF	TGTGCCAGCAGCTTAATGTCCTTGGGCTACACAGATACGCAGTATTTT
NA	NA	TRBV9	TRBJ1-6	CASSVGGRDSPLHF	TGTGCCAGCAGCGTAGGGGGGAGGGATTCACCCCTCCACTTT
NA	many	TRBV5-4	TRBJ1-5	CASSLEDQPQHF	TGTGCCAGCAGCTTGGAGGACCAGCCCCAGCATTTT
TRBD2	many	TRBV3-1	TRBJ2-5	CASSQDTRSGRWETQYF	TGTGCCAGCAGCCAAGATACGAGGAGCGGGAGATGGGAGACCCAGTACTTC
NA	many	TRBV30	TRBJ2-7	CAWSKSSYEQYF	TGTGCCTGGAGCAAGTCCTCCTACGAGCAGTACTTC
TRBD1	NA	TRBV7-9	TRBJ2-7	CASSPRTGKIGQYF	TGTGCCAGCAGTCCCCGGACAGGGAAAATCGGGCAGTACTTC
NA	once	TRBV19	TRBJ1-2	CTSSYGTSYYGYTF	TGTACCAGTAGTTACGGAACATCTTATTATGGCTACACCTTC
TRBD1	many	TRBV7-9	TRBJ2-5	CASSFNRDRGETQYF	TGTGCCAGCAGCTTCAACCGGGACAGGGGAGAGACCCAGTACTTC
NA	few	TRBV27	TRBJ2-7	CASSLSTVQAGRGEHEQYF	TGTGCCAGCAGTTTATCTACCGTTCAAGCGGGGAGGGGGGAACACGAGCAGTACTTC
TRBD2	once	TRBV10-1	TRBJ2-1	CASRGGWGDEQFF	TGCGCCAGCAGGGGAGGGTGGGGGGATGAGCAGTTCTTC
NA	NA	TRBV6-5	TRBJ2-2	CASSFRPVGAGELFF	TGTGCCAGCAGTTTTCGACCGGTCGGCGCCGGGGAGCTGTTTTTT
NA	few	TRBV3-1	TRBJ1-1	CASSQEGRGAAEAFF	TGTGCCAGCAGCCAAGAAGGGAGGGGAGCGGCTGAAGCTTTCTTT
NA	few	TRBV5-5	TRBJ2-2	CASSFGLLNTGELFF	TGTGCCAGCAGCTTCGGGTTACTGAACACCGGGGAGCTGTTTTTT
NA	NA	TRBV4-3	TRBJ1-2	CASSQDTLSYGYTF	TGCGCCAGCAGCCAAGACACCTTGAGCTATGGCTACACCTTC
NA	many	TRBV7-2	TRBJ2-7	CASSLGPTRASYEQYF	TGTGCCAGCAGCTTAGGGCCCACCCGCGCCTCCTACGAGCAGTACTTC
TRBD2	NA	TRBV9	TRBJ2-1	CASSVLAGGYNEQFF	TGTGCCAGCAGCGTACTAGCGGGGGGATACAATGAGCAGTTCTTC
NA	few	TRBV7-2	TRBJ2-7	CASSPNLYEQYF	TGTGCCAGCAGCCCCAACCTCTACGAGCAGTACTTC
TRBD1	many	TRBV5-6	TRBJ1-1	CASSLGDRATEAFF	TGTGCCAGCAGCTTGGGGGACAGGGCCACTGAAGCTTTCTTT